This TCR beta chain was captured in a study of CD8+CD57+ T cells in acquired aplastic anemia. Whole-study context: Sorted CD4+ plus CD8+ cells gave DNA averaging around 3 ug.

Points from the study as a whole: Patients had twenty-nine CD8+ CDR3 sequences in common with controls (the shared set).

The use of genomic DNA as template underpinned the TCR beta VDJ and CDR3 profiling. TCRdb called the reads again in MiXCR, with one record for every CDR3 protein. The table has about 40,000 distinct CDR3 sequences, approximately 63% seen once. Germline CDR1 is SNHLY and CDR2 is FYNNEI. The CDR3 has 14 residues. The ends were cut back, 5 bases at V and 5 bases at J, with 13 bases in the middle. The authors sequenced patients whose flow cytometry had shown CD8+CD57+ cell expansion. This clonotype has ten or more counts. The antigen remains unidentified. The chain has TRBV2 and TRBJ1-3; TRBD1 might be the D (5 bases). Material for sequencing was sorted CD4+, CD8+, or CD8+CD57+ T cells (not recorded which) from PBMCs. The clonotype comes from a human donor with aplastic anemia. CDR3: CASSLGSGRNTIYF. The CDR3 bases are TGTGCCAGCAGTCTTGGGTCAGGGCGAAACACCATATATTTT.